Sequencing of this TCR beta chain was carried out in a study of cytomegalovirus exposure and HLA in healthy donors. Study details: The 100 to 150 validation repertoires matched the 666 first-cohort repertoires in platform, a later analysis reported.

This clone was recorded only once. Its specificity is unknown. Study observations and caveats: Listed as cytomegalovirus-associated were 164 TCR beta chains.

The approximately 120-subject validation cohort, separate from the 666-subject first cohort, included the donors. The protocol was immunoSEQ multiplex PCR, while the TCRdb copy is restricted to in-frame clones and leaves out a portion. This sample carries 120,000 or so clones, approximately 89% of them seen once, and the ten largest clones take around 1.1%. This TCR came from a woman aged 18-30 years in good health and CMV-seronegative. Sequenced material: PBMCs.

CDR3 residues: CASSLEAGLRNTIYF. The CDR3 DNA reads as TGTGCCAGCAGCCTCGAGGCGGGTCTCAGAAACACCATATATTTT. This chain uses TRBV6-5 with TRBJ1-3, with unresolved D. With 6 bases removed from V and 5 bases from J, the gap between germline ends came to 17 bases. Germline V lookup: CDR1 MNHEY, CDR2 SVGAGI. The CDR3 is made up of 15 amino acids.